A single T cell receptor (beta chain) is shown here with its context. Its target antigen remains unknown. Nothing much larger sits one base from this clone, and base qualities are not available. This sample is drawn from a study of response to subunit inactivated influenza vaccine (dated by TCRdb to 2017 to 2018). Looking at the study overall: The study used deep quantitative T cell receptor repertoire profiling to track responses to a trivalent subunit inactivated influenza vaccine. Results the study describes overall, beyond this receptor: According to the authors, only a limited number of new T cells may be recruited by each seasonal influenza vaccination.

Library preparation was by RT-PCR. Sequenced using an Illumina HiSeq 2500. The public reads were reanalyzed by TCRdb: fastp trimming at Q25, MiXCR alignment, in-frame beta chains only. Duplicate CDR3 protein sequences are folded into a single record with the most common DNA and genes. For this sample the table gives about 700,000 distinct CDR3 sequences, of which 15% to 19% were detected only once. The top ten hold under 14% of the sample. The CDR3 goes from the cysteine to the phenylalanine over 20 residues. Only CDR3 DNA is held: 60 bases, read in frame from base 1. Trimming removed 3 bases from V and 0 bases from J; the gene matches leave 17 bases unexplained. CDR1 and CDR2, per the germline V gene, are MNHEY and SVGEGT.

The sequence derives from a middle-aged man who received an inactivated influenza vaccine. Donor details come from another sample of the same person, matched by shared clones. This material consisted of PBMCs from blood, taken roughly 12 days after vaccination. The chain is assembled from TRBV6-2 or TRBV6-3 and TRBJ1-5; TRBD1 lines up with 7 middle nucleotides. The nucleotide sequence is TGTGCCAGCAGTTATGTTCGGGGCCAGGGGACAGAATATAGCAATCAGCCCCAGCATTTT. It translates to CASSYVRGQGTEYSNQPQHF.